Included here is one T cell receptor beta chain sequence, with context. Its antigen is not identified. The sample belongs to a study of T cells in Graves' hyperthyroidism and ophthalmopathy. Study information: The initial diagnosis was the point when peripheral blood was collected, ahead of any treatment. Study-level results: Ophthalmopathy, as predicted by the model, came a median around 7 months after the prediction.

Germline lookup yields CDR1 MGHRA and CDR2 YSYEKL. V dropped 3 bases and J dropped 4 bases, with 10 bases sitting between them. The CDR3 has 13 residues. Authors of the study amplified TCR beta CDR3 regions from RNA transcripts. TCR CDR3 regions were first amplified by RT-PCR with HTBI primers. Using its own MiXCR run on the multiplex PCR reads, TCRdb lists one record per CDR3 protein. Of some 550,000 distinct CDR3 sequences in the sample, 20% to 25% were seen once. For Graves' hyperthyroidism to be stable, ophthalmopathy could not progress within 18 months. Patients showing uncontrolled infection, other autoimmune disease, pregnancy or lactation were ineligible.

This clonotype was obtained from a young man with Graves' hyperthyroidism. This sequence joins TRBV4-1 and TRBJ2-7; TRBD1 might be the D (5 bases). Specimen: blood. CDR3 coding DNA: TGCGCCAGCAGCCATTCCAGGGATTACGAGCAGTACTTC. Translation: CASSHSRDYEQYF.